This note documents a single T cell receptor (beta chain) sequence. This clonotype has at least ten counts. Which antigen it targets is not known. The input lacks base qualities; no much larger clone sits a single base away. The data were obtained in a study of regulatory T cells in long-lasting Graves disease listed by TCRdb under 2021. With regard to the full study: In the newly diagnosed Graves' disease group, patients had been taking antithyroid drugs for less than 3 months. This study used TCR sequencing and RNA sequencing of peripheral blood to compare persistent Graves' disease patients against newly diagnosed Graves' disease patients. The study was registered as a clinical trial and conducted in China. TCR sequencing covered roughly 13 persistent and roughly 20 newly diagnosed Graves' disease patients, some 33 samples in total.

The time point label on this specimen signifies: newly diagnosed GD, antithyroid drugs for less than 3 months. For both TCR sequencing and RNA sequencing, RNA was extracted from PBMCs in TRIzol. Graves' disease was diagnosed according to American Thyroid Association guidelines. The patients came from an endocrinology department in Xi'an, China. Each patient gave around 9 milliliters of peripheral blood, collected in an EDTA anticoagulant tube. PBMCs were isolated by Ficoll Paque Plus density gradient separation without further T cell sorting. An Agilent 2100 Bioanalyzer and agarose gel were used to check RNA quality, and a NanoDrop 2000 was used to measure RNA concentration. Trimming costs V 0 bases and J 3 bases, and their ends lie 15 bases apart. The germline V gene (reference sequence) provides CDR1 GTSNPN and CDR2 SVGIG. The CDR3 holds 15 amino acids from the cysteine to the phenylalanine. This entry keeps only the CDR3 DNA: 45 bases, framed from base 1.

Receptors were amplified or captured by multiplex PCR. TCRdb records Illumina HiSeq 4000 as the sequencer. To build TCR beta libraries, CDR3 regions were amplified by Arm-PCR using iRepertoire HTBI primers. Gel purification was performed on PCR products prior to sequencing. Per the authors' processing: Gene usage analysis of CDR3 amino acid clonotypes relied on the approximately 60 TRBV and 13 to 15 TRBJ segments identified across samples. COPE and FqMerger were used to merge filtered high-quality paired reads into contigs. BLAST was used to align contigs to the IMGT TRBV, TRBD and TRBJ reference genes, and CDR3 was defined following IMGT. Any clonotype with a frequency above 0.1% was classified as a highly expanded clone. Repertoire diversity was measured by Shannon entropy, and V-J evenness by the Gini coefficient. A clonotype found in more than one individual was treated as public. TCRdb reanalyzed the raw reads on its own, using fastp at Q25 for trimming and MiXCR for clone calling, and kept in-frame beta chains. Each entry is one CDR3 protein sequence, shown with its most common DNA and genes. The V and J calls here are based on TCRdb, not the publication. The sample profile shows more than 450,000 distinct CDR3 sequences; 15% to 20% of them were found once. 12% of the sample rests with the top ten.

General findings and caveats noted by the study authors: TRBV28, TRBJ1-2 and TRBJ2-5 were preferentially used in persistent disease, while TRBV20-1 and TRBJ2-1 were favored in newly diagnosed disease. The study examined only peripheral blood because the primary lesion, thyroid tissue, could not be accessed. As a limitation, the authors acknowledged that the small sample size may reduce accuracy. Sequencing and analysis were restricted to the TCR beta chain. Patients with persistent disease shared more public clonotypes (around 2,500) than newly diagnosed patients did (nearly 1,000). Compared with newly diagnosed patients, persistent Graves' disease patients had lower TCR Shannon entropy and fewer highly expanded clones, which suggests clonal expansion.

These sequences were also reported in another study, on T cells in Graves' hyperthyroidism and ophthalmopathy. As that second study puts it: Graves' hyperthyroidism was defined as stable when no progression to ophthalmopathy occurred over 18 months of follow-up. Hyperthyroidism patients were newly diagnosed, had a disease duration of under 2 months, and were aged 18 to 65 years. Exclusion was applied to patients with uncontrolled infections, other autoimmune diseases, pregnancy or lactation. Diagnoses were established on the basis of clinical symptoms, serum thyroxine and TRAb, thyroid ultrasound, and orbital computed tomography. The first round of RT-PCR for the TCR CDR3 was performed with the HTBI primer set and the Qiagen OneStep RT-PCR kit. Most expanded thyroid clonotypes (frequency above 0.001) were also detected in blood, suggesting blood repertoires may reflect thyroid immune responses. A 13 V-J signature model separated ophthalmopathy from stable hyperthyroidism, with around 90% sensitivity and about 81% specificity in cross-validation and 80%/75% in testing. In validation, progression to ophthalmopathy was predicted by the model with 70.59% sensitivity and about 72% specificity, a median of approximately 7.1 months before onset. To identify TCR V-J signatures that set the groups apart, the researchers used a discovery cohort of more than 95 patients, made up of 43 with Graves' ophthalmopathy and 57 with stable Graves' hyperthyroidism. An independent validation cohort of under 20 hyperthyroidism patients and approximately 15 patients who later progressed to ophthalmopathy tested prospective prediction of ophthalmopathy. The 75 to 100 discovery patients were randomly split 7:3 into training and test sets. In several Graves' hyperthyroidism patients, the study also compared T-cell repertoires from thyroid tissue with T-cell repertoires from blood. After blood sampling, hyperthyroidism patients were treated with methimazole at a starting dose of 30 mg daily, and ophthalmopathy patients were treated with high-dose intravenous methylprednisolone. A second multiplex PCR round built the libraries, followed by size selection and purification. Paired-end sequencing of the libraries was performed with 100 bp reads on an Illumina HiSeq2000. SOAPnuke was used to process the raw data, with reads discarded if the reads contained adapters or uncalled bases, had a mean Phred below 15, or lacked an exact constant-primer or identifier match. COPE v1.2.5 was used to merge high-quality paired reads, and clonotypes were defined as unique nucleotide sequences. Clonotypes were aligned to IMGT TRBV, TRBD and TRBJ reference segments using MiTCR v1.1. The analysis was restricted to V-J combinations with a frequency above 0.0001, which together covered roughly 99% of the repertoires. A TCS score was defined as the ratio between F50 (clonal expansion) and ExV (chaos), using BLOSUM62-based TCRdist between CDR3 peptides within each V-J. Welch's t-statistics and random forest reduced around 550 V-J features to 10 to 15, which were used in a naive Bayes classifier (R e1071). Sample size was not statistically predetermined, and investigators were not blinded to group allocation. The paper describes TCR Vbeta CDR3 sequencing of 135 peripheral blood samples, made up of 43 ophthalmopathy patients, more than 70 hyperthyroidism patients and 17 progressor patients.

The TCR originated in a man in his forties with Graves disease. Donor details come from another sample of the same person, matched by shared clones. The V gene is TRBV30 and the J gene is TRBJ2-7, with the D gene too uncertain to name. The sample consisted of peripheral blood mononuclear cells (PBMCs), taken at new diagnosis, from a patient treated with antithyroid drugs. The nucleotides read TGTGCCTGGAGTGTTGGCAGGACCCTTTTCTACGAGCAGTACTTC. Its translation reads: CAWSVGRTLFYEQYF.